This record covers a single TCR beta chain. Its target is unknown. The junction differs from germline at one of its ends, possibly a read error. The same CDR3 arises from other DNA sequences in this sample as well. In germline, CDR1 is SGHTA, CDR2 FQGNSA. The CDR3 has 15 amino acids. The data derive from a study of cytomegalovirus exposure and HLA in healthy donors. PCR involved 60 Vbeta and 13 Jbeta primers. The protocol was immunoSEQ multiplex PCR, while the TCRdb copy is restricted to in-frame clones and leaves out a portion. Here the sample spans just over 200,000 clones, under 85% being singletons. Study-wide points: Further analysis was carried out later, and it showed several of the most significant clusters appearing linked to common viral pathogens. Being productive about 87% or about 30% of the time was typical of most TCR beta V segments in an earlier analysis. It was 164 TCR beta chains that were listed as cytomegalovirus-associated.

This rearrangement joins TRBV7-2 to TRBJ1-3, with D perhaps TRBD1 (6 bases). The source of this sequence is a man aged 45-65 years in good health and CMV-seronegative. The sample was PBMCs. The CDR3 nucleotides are TGTGCCAGCAGCCTGGACAGAACCTCTGGAAATACCATATATTTT. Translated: CASSLDRTSGNTIYF.